This TCR beta chain appears in the sequencing data of a study of blood T cell repertoires in COVID-19. Study-level information: From the United States, Italy and Spain came samples of acute and convalescent COVID-19.

Living in 24 US areas, the participants were between roughly 18 and 89 years of age. Cohort 3 recovery required two negative PCRs, clearance, or symptom resolution. CDR1 is LNHDA, CDR2 SQIVND, per germline (reference sequence). There are 13 residues in the CDR3. The germline V and J ends were trimmed by 3 bases and 9 bases, with 12 bases remaining between them. Authors' processing steps: Quantification of nucleated cells was approximated via reference gene primer amplification. TCRdb's copy holds only in-frame clones and misses some; the assay was immunoSEQ multiplex PCR. The V and J calls and clone size are taken from that table; D and trimming were inferred from the DNA. There are approximately 140,000 clones in the sample; 80% to 90% occur only once, and around 2.3% lies in the top ten.

The sequence was collected from a woman aged 50 to 60 who had recovered from COVID-19. The V and J genes are TRBV19 and TRBJ2-1, with D perhaps matching TRBD2 (6 bases). Sequencing used PBMCs or T cells enriched from blood (not recorded which). CDR3 loop: CASSIILAGEQFF. In DNA form, the CDR3 reads TGTGCCAGTAGTATCATACTAGCTGGTGAGCAGTTCTTC.